The clone carrying this T cell receptor (beta chain) was recorded a few times. The data stem from a study of blood T cell repertoires in COVID-19. As for the study in general: Some COVID-19 samples were acute and others convalescent; all came from the United States, Italy and Spain.

Sequencing used immunoSEQ multiplex PCR; TCRdb keeps in-frame clones, though not all of them. Here the sample spans 95,000 to 150,000 clones, around four fifths being singletons. The CDR3 has 16 residues. V lost 2 bases to trimming and J lost 4 bases; unmatched junction nucleotides: 6. Germline V CDR1 and CDR2: SNHLY, FYNNEI. The sample taken for sequencing was peripheral blood. The origin of this receptor is a man aged 55 to 70 with active or convalescent COVID-19. This rearrangement joins TRBV2 to TRBJ2-3; 10 bases are a match to TRBD1. CDR3 residues: CASSELPGTGADTQYF. The CDR3 DNA is TGTGCCAGCAGTGAATTGCCCGGGACAGGGGCAGATACGCAGTATTTT.